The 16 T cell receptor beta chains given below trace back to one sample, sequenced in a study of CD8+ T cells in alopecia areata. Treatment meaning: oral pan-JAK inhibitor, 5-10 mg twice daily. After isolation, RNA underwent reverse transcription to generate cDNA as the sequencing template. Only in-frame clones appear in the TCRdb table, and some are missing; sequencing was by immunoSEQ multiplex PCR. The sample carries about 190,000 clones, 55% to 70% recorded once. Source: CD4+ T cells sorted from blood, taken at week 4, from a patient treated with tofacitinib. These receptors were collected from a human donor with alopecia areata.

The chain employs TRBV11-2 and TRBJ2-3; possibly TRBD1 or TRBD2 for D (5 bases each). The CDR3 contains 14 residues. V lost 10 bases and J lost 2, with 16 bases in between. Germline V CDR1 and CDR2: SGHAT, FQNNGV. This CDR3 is CATRRGRPTDTQYF. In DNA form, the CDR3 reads TGTGCCACCCGCCGGGGACGGCCCACAGATACGCAGTATTTT.

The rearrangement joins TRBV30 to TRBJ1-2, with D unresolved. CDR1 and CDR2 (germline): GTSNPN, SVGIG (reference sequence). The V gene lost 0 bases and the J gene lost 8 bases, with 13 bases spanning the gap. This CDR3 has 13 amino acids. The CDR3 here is CAWSVLRALGYTF. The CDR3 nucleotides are TGTGCCTGGAGTGTATTGAGGGCCCTAGGCTACACCTTC.

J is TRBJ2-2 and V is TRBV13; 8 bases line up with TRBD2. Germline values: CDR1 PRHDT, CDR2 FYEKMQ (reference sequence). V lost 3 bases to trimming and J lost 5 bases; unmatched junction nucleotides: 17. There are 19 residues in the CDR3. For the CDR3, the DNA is TGTGCCAGCAGCTTTGACGGGTGGCGGGAGGACGAAGGGACCGGGGAGCTGTTTTTT. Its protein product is CASSFDGWREDEGTGELFF.

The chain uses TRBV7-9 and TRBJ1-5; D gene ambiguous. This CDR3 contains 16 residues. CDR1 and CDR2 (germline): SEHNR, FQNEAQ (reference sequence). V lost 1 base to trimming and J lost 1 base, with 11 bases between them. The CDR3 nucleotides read TGTGCCAGCAGCTTAGAATCCGGGATCAGCAATCAGCCCCAGCATTTT. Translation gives CASSLESGISNQPQHF.

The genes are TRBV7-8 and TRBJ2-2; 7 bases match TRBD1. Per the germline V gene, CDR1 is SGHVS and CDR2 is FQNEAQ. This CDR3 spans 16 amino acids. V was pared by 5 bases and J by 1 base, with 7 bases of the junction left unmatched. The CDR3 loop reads CASSPGGTENTGELFF. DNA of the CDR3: TGTGCCAGCAGCCCCGGTGGGACAGAGAACACCGGGGAGCTGTTTTTT.

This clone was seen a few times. CDR3 in amino acids: CASSSHGGINEQYF. CDR3 in DNA: TGTGCCAGCAGCTCCCACGGTGGGATCAACGAGCAGTACTTC. The chain is built from TRBV9 and TRBJ2-7; no definite D call. Per germline, CDR1 SGDLS and CDR2 YYNGEE. CDR3 size: 14 residues. V lost 4 bases to trimming and J lost 5 bases, with 16 bases between them.

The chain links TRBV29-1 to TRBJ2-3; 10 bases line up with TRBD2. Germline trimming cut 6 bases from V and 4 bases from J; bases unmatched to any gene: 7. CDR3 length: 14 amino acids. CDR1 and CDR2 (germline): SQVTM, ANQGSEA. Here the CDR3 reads CSVPLAGAADTQYF. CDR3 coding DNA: TGCAGCGTCCCCCTAGCGGGAGCCGCAGATACGCAGTATTTT.

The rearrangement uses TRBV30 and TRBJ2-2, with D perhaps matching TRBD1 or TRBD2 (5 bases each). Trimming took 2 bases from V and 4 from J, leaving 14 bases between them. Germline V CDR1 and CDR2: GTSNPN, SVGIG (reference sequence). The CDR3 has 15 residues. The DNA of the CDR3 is TGTGCCTGGAGTACCCTATGGGGGAGCACCGGGGAGCTGTTTTTT. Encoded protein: CAWSTLWGSTGELFF.

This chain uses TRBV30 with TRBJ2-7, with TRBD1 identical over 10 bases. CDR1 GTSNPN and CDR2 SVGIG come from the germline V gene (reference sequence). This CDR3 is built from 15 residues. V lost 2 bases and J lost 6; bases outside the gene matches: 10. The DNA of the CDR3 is TGTGCCTGGAGTAGATCGGACAGGGGGTGGGTCGAGCAGTACTTC. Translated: CAWSRSDRGWVEQYF. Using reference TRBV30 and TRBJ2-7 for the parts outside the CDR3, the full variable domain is SQTIHQWPATLVQPVGSPLSLECTVEGTSNPNLYWYRQAAGRGLQLLFYSVGIGQISSEVPQNLSASRPQDRQFILSSKKLLLSDSGFYLCAWSRSDRGWVEQYFGPGTRLTVT.

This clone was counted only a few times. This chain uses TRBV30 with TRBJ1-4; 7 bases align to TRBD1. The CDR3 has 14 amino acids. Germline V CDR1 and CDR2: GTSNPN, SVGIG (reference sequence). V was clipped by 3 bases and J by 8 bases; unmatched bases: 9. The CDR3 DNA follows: TGTGCCTGGAGCGCCGGGACAGCAGGCGAAAAACTGTTTTTT. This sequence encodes CAWSAGTAGEKLFF.

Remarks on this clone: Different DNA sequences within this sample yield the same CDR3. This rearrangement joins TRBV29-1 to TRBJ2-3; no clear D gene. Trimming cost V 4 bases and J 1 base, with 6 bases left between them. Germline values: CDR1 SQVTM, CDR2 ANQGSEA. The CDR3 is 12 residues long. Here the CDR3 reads CSVAEGTDTQYF. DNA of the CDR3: TGCAGCGTTGCAGAGGGCACAGATACGCAGTATTTT.

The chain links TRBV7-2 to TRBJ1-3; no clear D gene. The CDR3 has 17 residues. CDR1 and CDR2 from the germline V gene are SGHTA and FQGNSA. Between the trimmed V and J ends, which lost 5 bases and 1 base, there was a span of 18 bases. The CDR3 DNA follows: TGTGCCAGCAGCCCCCAGTCTCTGGGGTCGTCTGGAAACACCATATATTTT. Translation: CASSPQSLGSSGNTIYF.

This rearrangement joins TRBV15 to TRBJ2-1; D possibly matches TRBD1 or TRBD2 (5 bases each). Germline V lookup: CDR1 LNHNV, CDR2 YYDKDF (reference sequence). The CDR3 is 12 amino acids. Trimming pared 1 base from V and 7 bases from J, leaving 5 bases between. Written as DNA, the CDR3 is TGTGCCACCAGCAGAGGGGGGAATGAGCAGTTCTTC. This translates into CATSRGGNEQFF.

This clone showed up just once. CDR3 coding DNA: TGTGCCAGCAGCCTCAAATCAGATACGCAGTATTTT. It translates to CASSLKSDTQYF. V and J are TRBV7-8 and TRBJ2-3; the D is unclear. Between the trimmed V and J ends, which lost 5 bases and 4 bases, there was a span of 7 bases. The germline V gene has CDR1 SGHVS and CDR2 FQNEAQ. This CDR3 has 12 residues.

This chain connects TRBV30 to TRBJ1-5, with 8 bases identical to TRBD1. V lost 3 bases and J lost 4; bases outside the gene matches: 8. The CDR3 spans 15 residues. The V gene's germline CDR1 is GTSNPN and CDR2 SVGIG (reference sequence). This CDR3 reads CAWSVTDRGNQPQHF. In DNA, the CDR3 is TGTGCCTGGAGCGTAACCGACAGGGGTAATCAGCCCCAGCATTTT.

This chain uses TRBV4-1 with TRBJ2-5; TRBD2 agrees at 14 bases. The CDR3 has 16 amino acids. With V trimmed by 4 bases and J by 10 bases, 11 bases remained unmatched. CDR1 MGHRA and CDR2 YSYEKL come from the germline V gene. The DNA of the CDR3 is TGCGCCAGCAGCCGCCGAGCCGGGACTAGCGGGAGTCGCCAGTACTTC. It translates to CASSRRAGTSGSRQYF.